A selection of T cell receptor beta chains follows, all from one sample in a study of tumor-infiltrating lymphocytes in primary liver carcinoma. TCRdb fed the multiplex PCR reads into MiXCR, producing one record per CDR3 protein. The sample lists about 110,000 distinct CDR3 sequences, less than 80% occurring once. The source material was liver tumor tissue from sampling region 1. The receptors here all came from a woman aged 55-69 years with primary liver carcinoma and hepatitis B virus infection. Both conserved end residues are part of each CDR3. A D gene is named only where the DNA matches it firmly. Rows give clone size only sometimes, using once, few, many, or a class for an expanded clone.

abundance	v_gene	j_gene	d_gene	CDR3nt	CDR3aa
many	TRBV29-1	TRBJ2-3	NA	TGCAGCGTTGAAGGGGCTCCGGGACGACCCACAGATACGCAGTATTTT	CSVEGAPGRPTDTQYF
NA	TRBV11-2	TRBJ2-1	NA	TGTGCCAGTAGCTTGGCTTCGATGCCGTTCTTC	CASSLASMPFF
NA	TRBV7-3	TRBJ2-1	TRBD2	TGTGCCAGCAGCCCCACTAGCGGGACTCTCAATGAGCAGTTCTTC	CASSPTSGTLNEQFF
NA	TRBV28	TRBJ2-3	NA	TGTGCCAGCAGTTTCGGTGCCGTGGGGGGCACAGATACGCAGTATTTT	CASSFGAVGGTDTQYF
NA	TRBV2	TRBJ2-5	TRBD2	TGTGCCAGCAGTGAGCGGACTAGGTTGGAGACCCAGTACTTC	CASSERTRLETQYF
NA	TRBV30	TRBJ2-7	NA	TGTGTCTGGAGTGTACCCGGTACAGGGCGGCAGTACTTC	CVWSVPGTGRQYF
NA	TRBV5-1	TRBJ2-5	NA	TGCGCCAGCATCGTCGACAAGCCCCAAGAGACCCAGTACTTC	CASIVDKPQETQYF
many	TRBV10-3	TRBJ2-3	NA	TGTGCCATCAGGGCCTACGGCAGCACAGATACGCAGTATTTT	CAIRAYGSTDTQYF
many	TRBV12-3/TRBV12-4	TRBJ1-1	TRBD1	TGTGCCAGCAGTCCGTGGACAGGGACGAACACTGAAGCTTTCTTT	CASSPWTGTNTEAFF
many	TRBV6-6	TRBJ1-6	TRBD1	TGTGCCAGCAGTACCACAACAGGGGGCTCGAGGTCACCCCTCCACTTT	CASSTTTGGSRSPLHF
NA	TRBV11-2	TRBJ1-1	NA	TGTGCCAGCAGACACGGGGGCGCAGGAGGTTTCTCTGAGACTTTCTTT	CASRHGGAGGFSETFF
NA	TRBV5-4	TRBJ2-2	TRBD2	TGTGCCAGCAGGTCACTAGCGGGAGGAGGGACCGGGGAGCTGTTTTTT	CASRSLAGGGTGELFF
many	TRBV12-3/TRBV12-4	TRBJ2-3	TRBD2	TGTGCCAGCCTCTGGCGGGAGAAAAGCACAGATACGCAGTATTTT	CASLWREKSTDTQYF
NA	TRBV20-1	TRBJ2-1	NA	TGCAGTGGGGGGCCACCAGGCTACAATGAGCAGTTCTTC	CSGGPPGYNEQFF
NA	TRBV11-2	TRBJ2-2	TRBD2	TGTGCCAGCAGTGTGGGACTAGCGGGGCTCGGGGAGCTGTTTTTT	CASSVGLAGLGELFF
NA	TRBV7-8	TRBJ1-1	NA	TGTGCCAGCAGCTTATCTTCTGCGGGGGGAGGGACTGAAGCTTTCTTT	CASSLSSAGGGTEAFF
NA	TRBV11-2	TRBJ2-3	TRBD2	TGTGCCAGCAGCTTAAGAGGCCTAGCGGGATTGGTAGTCCGCACAGATACGCAGTATTTT	CASSLRGLAGLVVRTDTQYF
NA	TRBV7-9	TRBJ2-7	TRBD2	TGTGCCAGCAGCAGTAGCGGGAGGGCCCCTAAGCAGTACTTC	CASSSSGRAPKQYF
NA	TRBV30	TRBJ2-2	NA	TGTGCCTGGCGATCTATGACCGGGGAGCTGTTTTTT	CAWRSMTGELFF
NA	TRBV28	TRBJ1-1	NA	TGTGCCAGCAGCCTAGGACAATTGAACAGTGAAGCTTTCTTT	CASSLGQLNSEAFF
NA	TRBV10-2	TRBJ1-1	NA	TGCGCCCGCCGAGAGCGTCAGACGAACACTGAAGCTTTCTTT	CARRERQTNTEAFF
many	TRBV6-5	TRBJ2-7	TRBD1	TGTGCCAGCAGTCCTCGACAGGGGGCGTCCCACGAGCAGTACTTC	CASSPRQGASHEQYF
NA	TRBV18	TRBJ2-2	NA	TGTGCCAGCTCACCAAGAGCAGGGGAAAACACCGGGGAGCTGTTTTTT	CASSPRAGENTGELFF
few	TRBV19	TRBJ2-1	TRBD2	TGTGCCAGTAGTATCCTCACGGGAGGTAGGAGAAATGAGCAGTTCTTC	CASSILTGGRRNEQFF
NA	TRBV28	TRBJ2-7	NA	TGTGCCAGCAGTCCCCACCTCTACAAGCAGTACTTC	CASSPHLYKQYF
NA	TRBV10-3	TRBJ1-2	NA	TGTGCCATCAGAGATGGTAAAACGGGCTATGGCTACACCTTC	CAIRDGKTGYGYTF
NA	TRBV12-3/TRBV12-4	TRBJ2-6	NA	TGTGCCAGCAGTTCTGCTGGAGCCAACGTCCCGACTTTC	CASSSAGANVPTF
NA	TRBV11-1	TRBJ1-5	NA	TGTGCCAGCAGCCTAATCTCGACAGGACTCAATCAGCCCCAGCATTTT	CASSLISTGLNQPQHF
NA	TRBV7-9	TRBJ1-2	NA	TGTGCCAACAGCTTAGTCCATGAAGATGGCTACACCTTC	CANSLVHEDGYTF
once	TRBV28	TRBJ1-1	NA	TGTGCCAGCAGTTTGGGCAGGAGGGACACTGAAGCTTTCTTT	CASSLGRRDTEAFF
NA	TRBV28	TRBJ2-6	TRBD2	TGTGCCAACAGTTTGATTAGCGGGAGGGCTGGGGCCAACGTCCTGACTTTC	CANSLISGRAGANVLTF
many	TRBV5-6	TRBJ2-5	NA	TGTGCCAGCAGCTTGGGGCTAGTTGAAGAGACCCAGTACTTC	CASSLGLVEETQYF
NA	TRBV2	TRBJ2-2	NA	TGTGCCAGCAGTGCGGATACCGGGGAGCTGTTGTTT	CASSADTGELLF
many	TRBV29-1	TRBJ1-4	TRBD1	TGCAGCGTCGCTTTCCCCGACTCCGGGACAGGGAGGGAACTGTTTTTT	CSVAFPDSGTGRELFF
many	TRBV6-1	TRBJ2-1	TRBD2	TGTGCCAGCAGTCCCCTAGCGGGAGGGTCCTACAATGAGCAGTTCTTC	CASSPLAGGSYNEQFF
once	TRBV28	TRBJ2-7	NA	TGTGCCATCAGATCTTCTTCTGGATCCTACGAGCAGTACTTC	CAIRSSSGSYEQYF
many	TRBV4-1	TRBJ1-5	NA	TGCGCCAGCAGCCCCGGGGGCAATCAGCCCCAGCATTTT	CASSPGGNQPQHF
NA	TRBV10-2	TRBJ2-1	TRBD2	TGCACCAGCAGAGCACTAGCGGAAAACAATGAGCAGTTCTTC	CTSRALAENNEQFF